This TCR beta chain was sequenced in a study of human T cells and chemical hapten exposure. Study-level points and caveats: Positive correlation was observed between PT1 expanded TCR counts and patch test score.

This clonotype was counted many times. The target antigen is unknown. TCRdb reprocessed the RACE reads via MiXCR and lists one record per CDR3 protein. This sample has about 120,000 distinct CDR3 sequences, with about 12% found just once. The V gene lost 1 base and the J gene lost 1 base, with 9 bases spanning the gap. CDR3 length equals 15 residues. Germline CDR1 and CDR2: MDHEN and SYDVKM. The time point was: patch test 1, 2 weeks after DPC sensitization. Treatment meaning: therapeutic diphenylcyclopropenone sensitization with weekly scalp DPC. Total RNA was isolated from whole blood that had not been fractionated.

This receptor was obtained from a woman aged 45-59 years with alopecia areata. Some clones in this sample may be carry-over from other donors' samples. The sample in question was whole blood, obtained in connection with sensitization to the hapten diphenylcyclopropenone (DPC). This chain uses TRBV28 with TRBJ2-3, with TRBD2 as a possible D gene (5 bases). This CDR3 is CASSLYLAGTDTQYF. The DNA of the CDR3 is TGTGCCAGCAGTTTATACCTAGCAGGCACAGATACGCAGTATTTT.